The 30 T cell receptor beta chains listed next were all sequenced from one sample in a study of blood T cell repertoires in COVID-19. Repertoires were generated with immunoSEQ multiplex PCR, while TCRdb's copy carries only in-frame clones and drops some. The repertoire holds 350,000 to 450,000 clones, with around 89% as singletons. The sequencing input was peripheral blood. These receptor sequences come from a woman between 35 and 50 years old with COVID-19, enrolled during active disease.

The V and J genes are TRBV28 and TRBJ2-3; perhaps TRBD2 as D (7 bases). V lost 8 bases and J lost 2, with 20 bases in between. This CDR3 is 16 amino acids long. Germline V gives CDR1 MDHEN, CDR2 SYDVKM. The CDR3 DNA reads as TGTGCCAGCGGCGGATGGGGGGGCGCGTCCACAGATACGCAGTATTTT. Protein: CASGGWGGASTDTQYF.

Regarding this clone: Other DNA sequences in this specimen translate into the identical CDR3. The V call is TRBV4-1, the J call TRBJ1-1; D is unresolved. This CDR3 has 14 amino acids. Between the trimmed V and J ends, which lost 0 bases and 2 bases, there was a span of 7 bases. CDR1 is MGHRA and CDR2 is YSYEKL in the germline V gene. CDR3: CASSQDSPNTEAFF. In nucleotides, the CDR3 is TGCGCCAGCAGCCAAGATTCCCCAAACACTGAAGCTTTCTTT.

The V call is TRBV4-3, the J call TRBJ1-5, with a possible D match to TRBD1 (6 bases). This CDR3 is built from 15 residues. The V and J ends lost 0 bases and 2 bases respectively, with 8 bases between them. In germline, CDR1 is LGHNA, CDR2 YSLEER. CDR3 residues: CASSQDSGGNQPQHF. The DNA for the CDR3 is TGCGCCAGCAGCCAAGATTCAGGGGGCAATCAGCCCCAGCATTTT.

Here the CDR3 reads CASSVDSRVPNEAFF. CDR3 coding DNA: TGTGCCAGCAGCGTAGATAGCAGGGTTCCTAATGAAGCTTTCTTT. This chain links TRBV9 with TRBJ1-1; D might be TRBD1 (5 bases). The length of the CDR3 is 15 residues. Germline CDR1 and CDR2: SGDLS and YYNGEE. Deletions cut 0 bases from V and 7 bases from J, with 16 bases between.

This clone appeared a single time. This chain joins TRBV27 and TRBJ2-1, with 13 bases matching TRBD2. CDR3 length: 17 residues. The V and J ends lost 5 bases and 6 bases, in that order; junction bases with no gene match: 10. From germline, CDR1 is MNHEY and CDR2 SMNVEV (reference sequence). The CDR3 here is CASSPRTSGGLGNEQFF. The CDR3 nucleotides are TGTGCCAGCAGTCCACGGACTAGCGGGGGACTGGGCAATGAGCAGTTCTTC.

This chain links TRBV2 with TRBJ1-1, with 11 bases fitting TRBD1. Germline values: CDR1 SNHLY, CDR2 FYNNEI. The CDR3 has 15 residues. V shed 7 bases, J shed 7 bases, and the junction held 11 bases outside the gene matches. CDR3 protein: CASTRDRGTPLEAFF. CDR3 sequence (DNA): TGTGCCAGCACCCGGGACAGGGGGACCCCGCTTGAAGCTTTCTTT.

The chain has TRBV11-2 and TRBJ2-7, with D hard to call. V was pared by 5 bases and J by 0 bases, with 5 bases between. The length of the CDR3 is 12 residues. Germline V gives CDR1 SGHAT, CDR2 FQNNGV. CDR3 sequence (DNA): TGTGCCAGCAGCGCGAGCTCCTACGAGCAGTACTTC. It yields the protein CASSASSYEQYF.

The chain employs TRBV12-3 or TRBV12-4 and TRBJ1-1; no reliable D call. Trimming took 6 bases from V and 6 from J, leaving 14 bases between them. The CDR3 covers 13 residues. CDR3 sequence (DNA): TGTGCCAGCAGCCCAGTGGTGTACCCTGAAGCTTTCTTT. Translated, it gives CASSPVVYPEAFF.

V is TRBV6-2 or TRBV6-3 and J is TRBJ1-3, with D perhaps TRBD1 (6 bases). The CDR3 length is 14 residues. V was pared by 5 bases and J by 2 bases, with 10 bases between. In germline, CDR1 is MNHEY, CDR2 SVGEGT. CDR3 in DNA: TGTGCCAGCAGTCCAGGGGCACCTGGAAACACCATATATTTT. Encoded protein: CASSPGAPGNTIYF.

The sample holds a few counts of this clone. The gene calls are TRBV28 and TRBJ1-1; D not resolved. The CDR3 extends over 14 amino acids. Deletions cut 1 base from V and 2 bases from J, with 8 bases between. Germline-derived CDR1 and CDR2 are MDHEN and SYDVKM. The CDR3, as DNA: TGTGCCAGCAGTTTATCCAGGCTTAACACTGAAGCTTTCTTT. This gives the protein CASSLSRLNTEAFF.

The chain uses TRBV5-1 and TRBJ2-3, with 7 bases that match TRBD1. The CDR3 sequence is 15 residues long. Per the germline V gene, CDR1 is SGHRS and CDR2 is YFSETQ. The V segment lost 6 bases and the J segment 4 bases; nucleotides outside the gene matches: 11. The CDR3 bases are TGCGCCAGCACCAAGTCAGGGGGTGACGCAGATACGCAGTATTTT. It translates to CASTKSGGDADTQYF.

The rearrangement joins TRBV27 to TRBJ1-1; 9 bases fit TRBD1. CDR1 MNHEY and CDR2 SMNVEV come from the germline V gene (reference sequence). The CDR3 is made up of 16 amino acids. V lost 6 bases, J lost 4 bases, and 12 bases stayed unmatched. CDR3 residues: CASRRPGQGEGTEAFF. DNA for the CDR3: TGTGCCAGCAGGAGACCGGGACAGGGTGAGGGCACTGAAGCTTTCTTT.

The V call is TRBV30, the J call TRBJ2-3; 15 bases are a match to TRBD2. Germline trimming cut 0 bases from V and 5 bases from J; bases unmatched to any gene: 15. The CDR3 is 20 amino acids. CDR1 is GTSNPN and CDR2 is SVGIG in the germline V gene (reference sequence). CDR3 sequence reads: CAWSVFGLAGGYRFRDTQYF. The DNA of the CDR3 is TGTGCCTGGAGTGTATTCGGACTAGCGGGAGGGTACCGTTTCAGAGATACGCAGTATTTT.

This chain joins TRBV28 and TRBJ2-7, with 8 bases identical to TRBD1. V gave up 6 bases and J gave up 2 bases; unmatched junction bases: 15. This CDR3 spans 17 amino acids. Germline lookup yields CDR1 MDHEN and CDR2 SYDVKM. CDR3 DNA: TGTGCCAGCAGACCCAACTCGCGGACAGGGAAGACCTACGAGCAGTACTTC. It specifies CASRPNSRTGKTYEQYF.

The V gene is TRBV27, the J gene TRBJ2-7; TRBD1 agrees at 8 bases. V dropped 6 bases and J dropped 0; count of bases not matched to a gene: 7. Germline loops: CDR1 MNHEY, CDR2 SMNVEV (reference sequence). The CDR3 totals 15 residues. In DNA form, the CDR3 reads TGTGCCAGCAGACGTCCGGGACAGGCCTCCTACGAGCAGTACTTC. Its translation: CASRRPGQASYEQYF.

The chain joins TRBV2 to TRBJ2-7; 7 bases align to TRBD1. The junction had 6 bases not matched to a gene; V was cut back by 4 bases and J by 3 bases. The CDR3 is 14 amino acids. Germline loops: CDR1 SNHLY, CDR2 FYNNEI. The CDR3 reads CASSGRDSSYEQYF. CDR3 coding DNA: TGTGCCAGCAGTGGCAGGGACAGCAGCTACGAGCAGTACTTC.

The chain recombines TRBV19 with TRBJ2-1, with 10 nucleotides matching TRBD1. CDR1 and CDR2 (germline): LNHDA, SQIVND (reference sequence). The V gene end was trimmed by 4 bases and the J gene end by 7 bases; junction bases not matched to a gene: 7. This CDR3 is built from 15 residues. CDR3 sequence: CASSRTGGRGNEQFF. The CDR3 DNA reads TGTGCCAGTAGTAGGACAGGGGGTAGGGGGAATGAGCAGTTCTTC.

This clone has just one count. This chain links TRBV11-3 with TRBJ2-1; possibly TRBD2 for D (6 bases). V gave up 4 bases and J gave up 12 bases, with 13 bases separating them. From germline, CDR1 is SGHNT and CDR2 YENEEA. This CDR3 is built from 12 residues. CDR3 nucleotide sequence: TGTGCCAGCAGCTCCCGGGGGAGTTGGCAGTTCTTC. This gives the protein CASSSRGSWQFF.

The V gene is TRBV7-2, the J gene TRBJ1-5, with TRBD1 as a possible D gene (6 bases). The CDR3 runs to 16 residues. The ends were cut back, 2 bases at V and 7 bases at J, with 18 bases in the middle. Germline V gene lookup returns CDR1 SGHTA and CDR2 FQGNSA. The CDR3 nucleotides are TGTGCCAGCAGCTTATATCCCGCAGGGGTCGGACAGCCCCAGCATTTT. Encoded protein: CASSLYPAGVGQPQHF.

V and J are TRBV7-3 and TRBJ2-3, with D possibly being TRBD2 (5 bases). The CDR3 sequence is 17 residues long. The V and J ends lost 2 bases and 0 bases respectively, with 15 bases between them. Germline V gene data show CDR1 as SGHTA and CDR2 as FQGTGA. The CDR3 coding sequence is TGTGCCAGCAGCTTATTTATAGCGTCACTTAGCACAGATACGCAGTATTTT. Its translation is CASSLFIASLSTDTQYF.

The chain combines TRBV19 with TRBJ1-5, with 7 nucleotides matching TRBD1. Germline lookup yields CDR1 LNHDA and CDR2 SQIVND (reference sequence). This CDR3 spans 14 amino acids. Trimming removed 3 bases from V and 3 bases from J; junction bases left unmatched: 2. In DNA form, the CDR3 reads TGTGCCAGTAGTATCAGGGGGAACAATCAGCCCCAGCATTTT. Its translation: CASSIRGNNQPQHF.

Here the CDR3 DNA reads TGTGCCACCAAAGGAGACAGGGTTTTGGTGGGCTACACCTTC. This translates into CATKGDRVLVGYTF. This rearrangement joins TRBV27 to TRBJ1-2, with 7 bases aligning to TRBD1. The CDR3 contains 14 residues. CDR1 is MNHEY, CDR2 SMNVEV, per germline (reference sequence). V shed 10 bases and J 8 bases; nucleotides not matched to a gene: 16.

V is TRBV19 and J is TRBJ2-1, with a possible D match to TRBD2 (5 bases). This CDR3 is 14 amino acids long. The germline CDR1 and CDR2 sequences are LNHDA and SQIVND (reference sequence). V was shortened by 7 bases and J by 5 bases, with 15 bases between the two germline ends. The CDR3 loop reads CASNKVRGNNEQFF. CDR3 DNA sequence: TGTGCCAGTAATAAGGTTCGGGGAAACAATGAGCAGTTCTTC.

The chain uses TRBV2 and TRBJ1-3, with D perhaps matching TRBD1 (5 bases). The germline V and J ends were trimmed by 4 bases and 0 bases, with 16 bases remaining between them. This CDR3 is built from 17 residues. Germline CDR1 and CDR2: SNHLY and FYNNEI. As DNA, the CDR3 is TGTGCCAGCAGTGGACGTGCAGGGTGGATCTCTGGAAACACCATATATTTT. Translating gives CASSGRAGWISGNTIYF.

The rearrangement joins TRBV18 to TRBJ1-1; D not resolved. The ends were cut back, 4 bases at V and 1 base at J, with 7 bases in the middle. CDR1 KGHSH and CDR2 LQKENI come from the germline V gene. The CDR3 totals 13 residues. The chain's CDR3 is CASSQNRNTEAFF. CDR3 in DNA: TGTGCCAGCTCACAGAACAGGAACACTGAAGCTTTCTTT.

The chain joins TRBV27 to TRBJ2-4, with D possibly TRBD1 on 6 matching bases. The length of the CDR3 is 15 residues. From germline, CDR1 is MNHEY and CDR2 SMNVEV (reference sequence). The V and J ends lost 2 bases and 9 bases respectively, with 17 bases between them. The CDR3 region has the DNA TGTGCCAGCAGTTTAAGCCCCTCAGGGGCTGTCATTCAGTACTTC. It codes for CASSLSPSGAVIQYF.

For the CDR3, the DNA is TGTGCCAGCAGCTTTTTTGGGACAGGGGAAGCAGAGACCCAGTACTTC. It codes for CASSFFGTGEAETQYF. The chain links TRBV5-6 to TRBJ2-5, with TRBD1 identical over 10 bases. The CDR3 has 16 amino acids. Germline V lookup: CDR1 SGHDT, CDR2 YYEEEE. After removal of 2 bases from V and 4 bases from J, the junction contained 8 bases not matched to a gene.

This clone occurred once. This rearrangement joins TRBV7-9 to TRBJ2-1, with a tentative D call TRBD1 (7 bases). CDR1 and CDR2 from the germline V gene are SEHNR and FQNEAQ (reference sequence). With 0 bases removed from V and 4 bases from J, the gap between germline ends came to 13 bases. CDR3 length: 16 residues. As DNA, the CDR3 is TGTGCCAGCAGCTTAGCGGAGGGGGCCCAGTACAATGAGCAGTTCTTC. Protein product: CASSLAEGAQYNEQFF.

The genes are TRBV18 and TRBJ1-3, with a possible D match to TRBD1 (5 bases). Between the trimmed V and J ends, which lost 3 bases and 0 bases, there was a span of 12 bases. The CDR3 is 16 residues long. Per germline, CDR1 KGHSH and CDR2 LQKENI. CDR3 DNA: TGTGCCAGCTCACCCCCGGGACTGACCTCTGGAAACACCATATATTTT. Encoded protein: CASSPPGLTSGNTIYF.

This sequence joins TRBV4-2 and TRBJ1-4; D might be TRBD1 (6 bases). Germline assignment: CDR1 LGHNA and CDR2 YNFKEQ. Trimming shortened V by 1 base and J by 6 bases, and 12 bases separated the two germline ends. CDR3 length equals 15 residues. The CDR3 DNA reads as TGTGCCAGCAGCCAAGTTGGCAGGGGAGATGAAAAACTGTTTTTT. Translation: CASSQVGRGDEKLFF.